This TCR beta chain was identified in a study of molecular identifiers for immune sequencing clone quantification. Study results and caveats: Effector cells kept over 99% of their molecules in clones above 20 RNA copies, while naive cells kept under 1% there. A shared barcode on identical TCR molecules could lead to underestimated sizes for highly expanded clones.

Via MiXCR, TCRdb re-called the PCR reads, giving one row per CDR3 protein. This sample carries about 640,000 distinct CDR3 sequences, 15% to 20% of them seen once, and the ten largest clones take about 0.9%. This clonotype was seen at least ten times. Its antigen is currently unknown. The sample consisted of naive CD8+ T cells from blood, with Jurkat cell RNA spiked in. Subset noted: FACS-sorted CD8+CD4-CCR7+CD45RA+ naive T cells. This TCR derives from a human donor in good health. Some libraries in this study had Jurkat cell RNA spiked in.

DNA for the CDR3: TGTGCCAGCAGCAGAAGCGGGGTCGGCACAGATACGCAGTATTTT. Translating gives CASSRSGVGTDTQYF. This sequence joins TRBV5-4 and TRBJ2-3, with 7 bases fitting TRBD2. V lost 4 bases, J lost 1 base, and 6 bases stayed unmatched. Germline values: CDR1 SGHNT, CDR2 YYREEE (reference sequence). The CDR3 has 15 residues.